This passage covers 27 T cell receptor beta chains from one sample sequenced in a study of beta chain features in type 1 diabetes listed by TCRdb under 2018. Receptors were amplified or captured by the immunoSEQ multiplex PCR assay. All of the isolated RNA was reverse transcribed with the High Capacity cDNA Reverse Transcription Kit, so expressed TCRB transcripts were sequenced. The clones in this table, taken by TCRdb from immuneACCESS, are in-frame only. Not every clone is retained; where verified, under half of the shortfall comes from an unresolved V gene, and the cause of the rest is unknown. The sample table shows 300,000 or so clones, and approximately 15% are seen once. The ten largest clones add up to 0.015% of the sample. Results the study describes overall, beyond this receptor: In all four CD4+ subsets, TCRB CDR3 length was moderately but significantly shorter in type 1 diabetes patients.

These TCRs' antigens remain unknown. The sequencing input was naive CD4+ T cells from blood. Interpreted using the paper, the cell subset or site label stands for: true naive CD4+ T cells. All receptors derive from a woman aged 18-29 years with type 1 diabetes.

This clone showed up just a few times. This sequence joins TRBV11-2 and TRBJ2-3; D uncertain. CDR1 and CDR2 from the germline V gene are SGHAT and FQNNGV. This CDR3 contains 15 residues. V lost 3 bases, J lost 0 bases, and 10 bases lay in between. The CDR3 nucleotides are TGTGCCAGCAGCTTGGGCAGCCTGAGCACAGATACGCAGTATTTT. This codes for CASSLGSLSTDTQYF.

The gene calls are TRBV30 and TRBJ1-4; unclear D gene. V lost 3 bases and J lost 7, with 9 bases in between. The germline V gene has CDR1 GTSNPN and CDR2 SVGIG (reference sequence). There are 12 residues in the CDR3. CDR3 nucleotides: TGTGCCTGGAGCCGGGGAGGTGAAAAACTGTTTTTT. It translates to CAWSRGGEKLFF.

This chain uses TRBV11-2 with TRBJ2-7; TRBD1 might be the D (6 bases). This CDR3 contains 15 residues. In germline, CDR1 is SGHAT, CDR2 FQNNGV. The V and J ends lost 5 bases and 7 bases respectively, with 21 bases between them. The CDR3 region has the DNA TGTGCCAGCAGCCAGACGGCAGGGGCACTGGGGGAGCAGTACTTC. Its translation is CASSQTAGALGEQYF.

This rearrangement joins TRBV19 to TRBJ2-7; D might be TRBD1 (5 bases). Germline V CDR1 and CDR2: LNHDA, SQIVND (reference sequence). Trimming cost V 3 bases and J 1 base, with 7 bases left between them. The CDR3 runs to 13 residues. The DNA for the CDR3 is TGTGCCAGTAGTATCCCAGGGTCCTACGAGCAGTACTTC. Translated, it gives CASSIPGSYEQYF.

Points on this clone: Different DNA sequences within this sample yield the same CDR3. The V gene is TRBV2, the J gene TRBJ2-5; TRBD1 agrees at 7 bases. CDR1 is SNHLY and CDR2 is FYNNEI in the germline V gene. This CDR3 has 13 residues. V was pared by 4 bases and J by 5 bases, with 4 bases of the junction left unmatched. The CDR3 DNA reads TGTGCCAGCAGTGGAGGCAGGGGGGAGACCCAGTACTTC. This gives the protein CASSGGRGETQYF.

There are a few counts of this clone. The chain links TRBV4-1 to TRBJ2-2; D is unresolved. CDR1 and CDR2 from the germline V gene are MGHRA and YSYEKL. CDR3 size: 16 residues. Trimming stripped 1 base from V and 6 bases from J, with 15 bases between. CDR3: CASSQVGRNRPGELFF. The CDR3 nucleotides are TGCGCCAGCAGCCAAGTGGGCAGAAATAGACCCGGGGAGCTGTTTTTT.

The gene calls are TRBV11-2 and TRBJ2-3, with 10 bases identical to TRBD2. The trim removed 5 bases at V and 4 bases at J, leaving 6 bases unmatched. The CDR3 extends over 15 amino acids. The germline gives CDR1 SGHAT, CDR2 FQNNGV. The CDR3 here is CASSHTSGTADTQYF. The CDR3 region has the DNA TGTGCCAGCAGCCATACTAGCGGGACGGCAGATACGCAGTATTTT.

This chain links TRBV5-1 with TRBJ1-2; 8 nucleotides align to TRBD1. V was pared by 3 bases and J by 7 bases, with 8 bases of the junction left unmatched. This CDR3 region has 14 residues. Germline V gene data show CDR1 as SGHRS and CDR2 as YFSETQ. The CDR3 protein is CASSSAGTGGGYTF. The CDR3 nucleotides read TGCGCCAGCAGCTCCGCCGGGACAGGAGGTGGCTACACCTTC.

V usage is TRBV19 and J usage is TRBJ2-1; D is unclear. Trimming stripped 3 bases from V and 0 bases from J, with 9 bases between. CDR1 and CDR2 from the germline V gene are LNHDA and SQIVND (reference sequence). CDR3 length equals 15 residues. Written as DNA, the CDR3 is TGTGCCAGTAGTATCGGCTACAGCTCCTACAATGAGCAGTTCTTC. It translates to CASSIGYSSYNEQFF. Combining the CDR3 with reference TRBV19 and TRBJ2-1 gives the whole variable domain DGGITQSPKYLFRKEGQNVTLSCEQNLNHDAMYWYRQDPGQGLRLIYYSQIVNDFQKGDIAEGYSVSREKKESFPLTVTSAQKNPTAFYLCASSIGYSSYNEQFFGPGTRLTVL.

The V gene is TRBV7-2, the J gene TRBJ2-7; D is unclear. Trimming removed 2 bases from V and 2 bases from J, with 13 bases in between. The germline V gene has CDR1 SGHTA and CDR2 FQGNSA. The CDR3 has 15 amino acids. This CDR3 is CASSLSNGWAYEQYF. In DNA form, the CDR3 reads TGTGCCAGCAGCTTATCTAACGGGTGGGCCTACGAGCAGTACTTC. Together with reference TRBV7-2 and TRBJ2-7, the CDR3 gives the full variable domain: GAGVSQSPSNKVTEKGKDVELRCDPISGHTALYWYRQSLGQGLEFLIYFQGNSAPDKSGLPSDRFSAERTGGSVSTLTIQRTQQEDSAVYLCASSLSNGWAYEQYFGPGTRLTVT.

This clone showed up just a few times. J is TRBJ2-1 and V is TRBV5-1, with 8 bases matching TRBD2. Looked up from germline, CDR1 is SGHRS and CDR2 is YFSETQ. Trimming cost V 4 bases and J 6 bases; bases outside gene matches: 9. The CDR3 extends over 15 amino acids. CDR3: CASSPEVAGFNEQFF. The CDR3, as DNA: TGCGCCAGCAGCCCCGAGGTAGCGGGATTCAATGAGCAGTTCTTC.

About this clone: In the same sample, other DNA sequences code for this CDR3. This sequence joins TRBV5-1 and TRBJ2-5, with unresolved D. V lost 0 bases and J lost 2, with 8 bases in between. The CDR3 covers 14 residues. Per germline, CDR1 SGHRS and CDR2 YFSETQ. CDR3 in DNA: TGCGCCAGCAGCTTGGGGGCCGGACAAGAGACCCAGTACTTC. Its protein is CASSLGAGQETQYF.

The J gene is TRBJ2-3, the V gene TRBV19; 8 bases map to TRBD2. The V segment lost 1 base and the J segment 4 bases; nucleotides outside the gene matches: 4. There are 15 residues in the CDR3. Germline loops: CDR1 LNHDA, CDR2 SQIVND (reference sequence). The CDR3 spells CASSIGAGAPDTQYF. CDR3 nucleotides: TGTGCCAGTAGTATAGGAGCGGGAGCGCCAGATACGCAGTATTTT.

This clone has just a few counts. V and J are TRBV15 and TRBJ2-2; 8 bases map to TRBD2. Germline V lookup: CDR1 LNHNV, CDR2 YYDKDF (reference sequence). V was clipped by 9 bases and J by 2 bases; unmatched bases: 11. The CDR3 runs to 16 residues. CDR3 DNA sequence: TGTGCCACTAAATTATCCGGGACTAGAAACACCGGGGAGCTGTTTTTT. Translation gives CATKLSGTRNTGELFF.

This clone was seen a handful of times. The rearrangement links TRBV10-2 to TRBJ2-1; 7 nucleotides line up with TRBD2. Germline CDR1 is WSHSY and CDR2 is SAAADI. The CDR3 length is 14 residues. V gave up 3 bases and J gave up 4 bases; unmatched junction bases: 3. In DNA, the CDR3 is TGCGCCAGCAGTGACCTAGCGGAGTACAATGAGCAGTTCTTC. It translates to CASSDLAEYNEQFF.

The chain has TRBV27 and TRBJ2-7; 9 positions agree with TRBD1. With V trimmed by 6 bases and J by 2 bases, 8 bases remained unmatched. Germline V gives CDR1 MNHEY, CDR2 SMNVEV (reference sequence). The CDR3 totals 15 residues. The CDR3 nucleotides read TGTGCCAGCAGCGAACCCGGGACAGGGACCTACGAGCAGTACTTC. Translation: CASSEPGTGTYEQYF.

In its sample, this clone was seen a few times. V is TRBV15 and J is TRBJ2-3, with 14 bases identical to TRBD2. V dropped 4 bases and J dropped 4; count of bases not matched to a gene: 1. From germline, CDR1 is LNHNV and CDR2 YYDKDF (reference sequence). The CDR3 spans 15 residues. CDR3 nucleotides: TGTGCCACCAGCAAGGGACTAGCGGGAGCAGATACGCAGTATTTT. Translating gives CATSKGLAGADTQYF.

This clone was detected a few times. The chain's CDR3 is CAWSVGGSEQYV. For the CDR3, the DNA is TGTGCCTGGAGTGTAGGAGGGAGCGAGCAGTACGTC. The chain couples TRBV30 to TRBJ2-7, with TRBD2 as a possible D gene (6 bases). The CDR3 has 12 residues. CDR1 GTSNPN and CDR2 SVGIG come from the germline V gene (reference sequence). V was shortened by 0 bases and J by 6 bases, with 9 bases between the two germline ends.

This clone showed up just a few times. V gene TRBV30 combines with J gene TRBJ1-1; D not certain. Germline loops: CDR1 GTSNPN, CDR2 SVGIG (reference sequence). The CDR3 covers 11 residues. V was cut by 0 bases and J by 10 bases, with 9 bases left in between. DNA of the CDR3: TGTGCCTGGAGTGTTCAGGTCGGAGCTTTCTTT. Its translation is CAWSVQVGAFF.

The chain employs TRBV18 and TRBJ2-1, with TRBD2 matching 10 bases. Germline-derived CDR1 and CDR2 are KGHSH and LQKENI. This CDR3 has 16 residues. Germline trimming cut 3 bases from V and 12 bases from J; bases unmatched to any gene: 14. The CDR3 reads CASSPATSGRTEGQFF. The CDR3 nucleotides are TGTGCCAGCTCACCCGCGACTAGCGGGCGGACTGAGGGGCAGTTCTTC. The whole variable domain, remainder taken from reference TRBV18 and TRBJ2-1, is NAGVMQNPRHLVRRRGQEARLRCSPMKGHSHVYWYRQLPEEGLKFMVYLQKENIIDESGMPKERFSAEFPKEGPSILRIQQVVRGDSAAYFCASSPATSGRTEGQFFGPGTRLTVL.

The rearrangement joins TRBV11-2 to TRBJ1-1; possible D gene TRBD1, 5 bases. CDR1 and CDR2 from the germline V gene are SGHAT and FQNNGV. The CDR3 spans 14 residues. V lost 6 bases to trimming and J lost 5 bases, with 16 bases between them. The CDR3 sequence is CASRREGRGTEAFF. The CDR3 coding sequence is TGTGCCAGCAGACGGGAGGGGCGCGGTACTGAAGCTTTCTTT.

The J gene is TRBJ2-2, the V gene TRBV6-1; 7 positions match TRBD2. Germline lookup yields CDR1 MNHNS and CDR2 SASEGT. The CDR3 length is 14 residues. V lost 6 bases, J lost 4 bases, and 5 bases stayed unmatched. CDR3 protein: CASRWAGATGELFF. Written as DNA, the CDR3 is TGTGCCAGCAGATGGGCGGGAGCCACCGGGGAGCTGTTTTTT.

This clone turned up a few times. The V call is TRBV5-1, the J call TRBJ2-6; 8 bases fit TRBD1. CDR3 size: 18 residues. Germline assignment: CDR1 SGHRS and CDR2 YFSETQ. After removal of 1 base from V and 0 bases from J, the junction contained 6 bases not matched to a gene. The CDR3 sequence: CASSLTGQENSGANVLTF. The CDR3, as DNA: TGCGCCAGCAGCTTGACGGGACAGGAGAACTCTGGGGCCAACGTCCTGACTTTC.

The rearrangement joins TRBV2 to TRBJ2-7; maybe TRBD2 (5 bases). Trimming cost V 6 bases and J 3 bases, with 15 bases left between them. The CDR3 has 14 amino acids. Germline V CDR1 and CDR2: SNHLY, FYNNEI. DNA for the CDR3: TGTGCCAGCAGGTTTAGGACTCGTCTCTACGAGCAGTACTTC. It is translated as CASRFRTRLYEQYF.

V and J are TRBV6-5 and TRBJ2-7; 13 nucleotides line up with TRBD2. The CDR3 runs to 15 residues. Looked up from germline, CDR1 is MNHEY and CDR2 is SVGAGI. Trimming removed 3 bases from V and 3 bases from J; junction bases left unmatched: 2. This CDR3 is CASSYGTSGIYEQYF. The CDR3 DNA is TGTGCCAGCAGTTATGGGACTAGCGGGATCTACGAGCAGTACTTC.

This clone was detected only a few times. The rearrangement joins TRBV28 to TRBJ1-1; D is perhaps TRBD1 (6 bases). The germline CDR1 and CDR2 sequences are MDHEN and SYDVKM. V was shortened by 6 bases and J by 5 bases, with 10 bases between the two germline ends. The length of the CDR3 is 12 residues. The CDR3 spells CASSHQGTEAFF. The CDR3 DNA sequence: TGTGCCAGCAGCCACCAGGGGACTGAAGCTTTCTTT.

The chain carries TRBV11-3 and TRBJ2-2; 8 bases align to TRBD1. CDR1 is SGHNT and CDR2 is YENEEA in the germline V gene. This CDR3 contains 18 residues. V gave up 1 base and J gave up 1 base; unmatched junction bases: 8. The CDR3 here is CASSLGALGTGNTGELFF. In DNA, the CDR3 is TGTGCCAGCAGCTTAGGAGCCCTCGGGACAGGGAACACCGGGGAGCTGTTTTTT.